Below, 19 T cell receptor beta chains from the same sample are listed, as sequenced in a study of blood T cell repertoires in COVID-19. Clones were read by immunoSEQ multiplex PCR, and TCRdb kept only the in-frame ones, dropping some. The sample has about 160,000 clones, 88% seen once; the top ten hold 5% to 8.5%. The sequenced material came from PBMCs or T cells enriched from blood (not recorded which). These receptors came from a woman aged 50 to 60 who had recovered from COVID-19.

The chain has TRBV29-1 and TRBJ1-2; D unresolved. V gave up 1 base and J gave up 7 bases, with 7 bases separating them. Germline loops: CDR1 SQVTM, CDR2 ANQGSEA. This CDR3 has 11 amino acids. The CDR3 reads CSVEGNGGYTF. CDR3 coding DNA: TGCAGCGTTGAAGGAAACGGTGGCTACACCTTC.

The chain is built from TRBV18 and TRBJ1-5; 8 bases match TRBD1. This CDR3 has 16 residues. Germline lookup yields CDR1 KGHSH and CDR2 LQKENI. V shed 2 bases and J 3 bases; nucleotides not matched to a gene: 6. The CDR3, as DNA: TGTGCCAGCTCACCAACATGGGGACAGGACAATCAGCCCCAGCATTTT. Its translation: CASSPTWGQDNQPQHF.

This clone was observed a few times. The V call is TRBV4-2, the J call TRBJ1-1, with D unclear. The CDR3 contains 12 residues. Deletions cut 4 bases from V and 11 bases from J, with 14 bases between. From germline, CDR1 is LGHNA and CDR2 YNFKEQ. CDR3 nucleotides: TGTGCCAGCAGCCCCGGGATCCTAGCCGCTTTCTTT. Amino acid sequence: CASSPGILAAFF.

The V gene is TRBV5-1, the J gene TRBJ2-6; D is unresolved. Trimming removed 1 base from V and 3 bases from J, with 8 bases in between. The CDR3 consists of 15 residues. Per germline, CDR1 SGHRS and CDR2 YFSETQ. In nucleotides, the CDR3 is TGCGCCAGCAGCTTGACGAGTAGTGGGGCCAACGTCCTGACTTTC. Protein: CASSLTSSGANVLTF.

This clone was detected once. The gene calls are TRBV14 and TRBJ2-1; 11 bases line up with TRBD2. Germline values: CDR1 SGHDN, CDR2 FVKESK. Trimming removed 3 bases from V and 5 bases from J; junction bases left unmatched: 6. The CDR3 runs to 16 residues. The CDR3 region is CASSHLTSGVNNEQFF. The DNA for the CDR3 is TGTGCCAGCAGCCACTTGACTAGCGGGGTAAACAATGAGCAGTTCTTC. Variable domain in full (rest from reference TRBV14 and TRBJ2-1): EAGVTQFPSHSVIEKGQTVTLRCDPISGHDNLYWYRRVMGKEIKFLLHFVKESKQDESGMPNNRFLAERTGGTYSTLKVQPAELEDSGVYFCASSHLTSGVNNEQFFGPGTRLTVL.

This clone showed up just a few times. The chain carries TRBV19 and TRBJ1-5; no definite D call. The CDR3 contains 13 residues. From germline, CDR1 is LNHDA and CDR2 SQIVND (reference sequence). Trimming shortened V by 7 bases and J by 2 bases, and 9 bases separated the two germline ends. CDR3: CASKEKGNQPQHF. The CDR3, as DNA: TGTGCCAGTAAGGAGAAAGGCAATCAGCCCCAGCATTTT.

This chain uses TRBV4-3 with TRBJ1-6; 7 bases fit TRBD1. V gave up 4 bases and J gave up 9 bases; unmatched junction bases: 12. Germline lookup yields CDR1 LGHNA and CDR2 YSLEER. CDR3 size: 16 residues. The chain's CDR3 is CASSRTGDRVGSPLHF. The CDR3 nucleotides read TGCGCCAGCAGCCGAACAGGGGATCGGGTTGGTTCACCCCTCCACTTT.

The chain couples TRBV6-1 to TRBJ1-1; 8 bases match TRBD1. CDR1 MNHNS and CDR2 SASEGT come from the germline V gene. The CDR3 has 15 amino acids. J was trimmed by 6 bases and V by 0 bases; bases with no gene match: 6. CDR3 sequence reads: CASSEAAGGSAEAFF. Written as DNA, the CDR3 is TGTGCCAGCAGTGAAGCCGCAGGGGGCTCGGCTGAAGCTTTCTTT.

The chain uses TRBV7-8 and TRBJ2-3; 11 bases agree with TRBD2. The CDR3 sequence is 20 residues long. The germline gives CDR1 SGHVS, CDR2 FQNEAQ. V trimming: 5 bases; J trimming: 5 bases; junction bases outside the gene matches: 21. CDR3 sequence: CASSPIRYSGGALGGDTQYF. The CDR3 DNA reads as TGTGCCAGCAGCCCTATAAGATATAGCGGGGGGGCCTTAGGAGGAGATACGCAGTATTTT. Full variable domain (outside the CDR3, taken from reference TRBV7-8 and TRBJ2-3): GAGVSQSPRYKVAKRGQDVALRCDPISGHVSLFWYQQALGQGPEFLTYFQNEAQLDKSGLPSDRFFAERPEGSVSTLKIQRTQQEDSAVYLCASSPIRYSGGALGGDTQYFGPGTRLTVL.

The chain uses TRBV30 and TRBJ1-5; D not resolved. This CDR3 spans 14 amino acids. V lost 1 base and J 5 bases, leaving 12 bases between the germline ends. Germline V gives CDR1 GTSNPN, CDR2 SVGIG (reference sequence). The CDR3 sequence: CAWSADYGHQPQHF. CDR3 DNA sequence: TGTGCCTGGAGTGCTGATTATGGCCATCAGCCCCAGCATTTT.

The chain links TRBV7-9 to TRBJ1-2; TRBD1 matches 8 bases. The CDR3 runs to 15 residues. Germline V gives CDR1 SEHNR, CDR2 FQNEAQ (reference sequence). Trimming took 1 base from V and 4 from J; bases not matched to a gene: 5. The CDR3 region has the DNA TGTGCCAGCAGCTTAGTATCCCAGGGGGCCTATGGCTACACCTTC. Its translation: CASSLVSQGAYGYTF.

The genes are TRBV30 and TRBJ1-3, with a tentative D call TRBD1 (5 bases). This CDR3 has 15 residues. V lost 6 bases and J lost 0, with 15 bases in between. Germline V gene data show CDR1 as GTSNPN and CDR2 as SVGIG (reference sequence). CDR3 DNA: TGTGCCTGTTCCAAACCAGACAGCTCTGGAAACACCATATATTTT. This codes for CACSKPDSSGNTIYF.

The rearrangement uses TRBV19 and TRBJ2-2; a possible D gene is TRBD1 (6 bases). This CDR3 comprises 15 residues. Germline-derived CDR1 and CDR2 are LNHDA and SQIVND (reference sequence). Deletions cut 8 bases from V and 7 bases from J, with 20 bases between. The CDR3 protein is CASRTVRFSGGELFF. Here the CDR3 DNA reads TGTGCCAGTCGGACAGTCAGGTTCAGTGGCGGGGAGCTGTTTTTT. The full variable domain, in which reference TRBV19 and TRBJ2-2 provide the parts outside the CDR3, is DGGITQSPKYLFRKEGQNVTLSCEQNLNHDAMYWYRQDPGQGLRLIYYSQIVNDFQKGDIAEGYSVSREKKESFPLTVTSAQKNPTAFYLCASRTVRFSGGELFFGEGSRLTVL.

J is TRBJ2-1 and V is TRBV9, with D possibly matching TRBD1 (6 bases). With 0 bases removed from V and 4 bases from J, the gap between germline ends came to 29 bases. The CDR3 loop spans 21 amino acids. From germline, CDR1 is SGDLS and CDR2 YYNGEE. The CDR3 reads CASSVASFRDNRVQGYNEQFF. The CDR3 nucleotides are TGTGCCAGCAGCGTAGCGAGCTTTAGGGACAATCGGGTACAAGGGTACAATGAGCAGTTCTTC.

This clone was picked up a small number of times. CDR3 coding DNA: TGTGCCAGTAGTATTCCCTTTTCACCCCTCCACTTT. Amino acid sequence: CASSIPFSPLHF. This chain uses TRBV19 with TRBJ1-6; D remains unclear. Trimming pared 3 bases from V and 9 bases from J, leaving 6 bases between. From germline, CDR1 is LNHDA and CDR2 SQIVND (reference sequence). CDR3 length: 12 amino acids.

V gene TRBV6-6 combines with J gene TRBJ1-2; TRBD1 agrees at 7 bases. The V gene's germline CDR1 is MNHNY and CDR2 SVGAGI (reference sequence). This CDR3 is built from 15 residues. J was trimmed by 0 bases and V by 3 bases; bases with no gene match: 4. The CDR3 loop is CASSYRQGANYGYTF. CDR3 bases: TGTGCCAGCAGTTATAGACAGGGTGCTAACTATGGCTACACCTTC.

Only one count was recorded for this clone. The CDR3 protein is CASSEGTTYNEKLFF. The CDR3 region has the DNA TGTGCCAGCAGTGAAGGCACCACTTACAATGAAAAACTGTTTTTT. This chain uses TRBV6-1 with TRBJ1-4; no clear D gene. The CDR3 runs to 15 residues. Germline CDR1 MNHNS, CDR2 SASEGT. V was pared by 1 base and J by 5 bases, with 11 bases between.

CDR3 in DNA: TGTGCCAGCAGCTTAGCGGGCGTAGAGACCCAGTACTTC. Its protein is CASSLAGVETQYF. The chain combines TRBV7-9 with TRBJ2-5; D ambiguous. The CDR3 contains 13 residues. CDR1 is SEHNR and CDR2 is FQNEAQ in the germline V gene (reference sequence). Trimming took off 0 bases at V and 4 bases at J, with 6 bases between the two ends.

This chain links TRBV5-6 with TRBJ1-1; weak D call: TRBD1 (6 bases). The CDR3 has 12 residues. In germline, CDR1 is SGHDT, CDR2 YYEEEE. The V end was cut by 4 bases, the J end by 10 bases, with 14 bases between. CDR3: CASSRWGGRAFF. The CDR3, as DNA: TGTGCCAGCAGCCGTTGGGGGGGGCGAGCTTTCTTT.